This T cell receptor beta chain was found in a study of T cell responses to AZD1222 COVID-19 vaccine. Study-wide points: Seropositivity was recorded at baseline in only six AZD1222 recipients. With two AZD1222 doses given, Spike-specific TCR breadth and depth both rose. Repertoire samples came only from after the peak T cell response. Among spike-specific TCRs, nearly half reportedly target unmutated variant regions.

Method: immunoSEQ multiplex PCR; TCRdb's copy keeps in-frame clones and lacks some. The sample carries about 100,000 clones, around 90% recorded once. On this clone itself: Its antigen is still unknown.

This material consisted of peripheral blood, taken on day 0 of AZD1222 vaccination. The receptor's source is an adult in good health.

CDR3 region: CASSSPTTDTQYF. In DNA, the CDR3 is TGTGCCAGCAGCTCCCCGACCACAGATACGCAGTATTTT. This rearrangement joins TRBV5-5 to TRBJ2-3; D is unresolved. There are 13 residues in the CDR3. V was pared by 3 bases and J by 2 bases, with 7 bases between. Germline assignment: CDR1 SGHKS and CDR2 YYEKEE (reference sequence). Together with reference TRBV5-5 and TRBJ2-3, the CDR3 gives the full variable domain: DAGVTQSPTHLIKTRGQQVTLRCSPISGHKSVSWYQQVLGQGPQFIFQYYEKEERGRGNFPDRFSARQFPNYSSELNVNALLLGDSALYLCASSSPTTDTQYFGPGTRLTVL.